The sequence of this T cell receptor beta chain was determined in a study of OX40 agonist ivuxolimab in advanced cancers. On the study more broadly: At doses from 0.01 to 10 mg/kg, patients were given intravenous ivuxolimab every 2 weeks. Treatment received earlier with anti-PD-1, anti-PD-L1 or anti-CTLA-4 agents was allowed, and over 35% had some. Partial responses were achieved by three patients: one hepatocellular carcinoma, two cutaneous melanoma.

This CDR3 has 14 amino acids. The germline V gene has CDR1 ENHRY and CDR2 SYGVKD. V lost 10 bases and J lost 4; bases outside the gene matches: 7. TCRdb's table, derived via immunoSEQ multiplex PCR, lists solely in-frame clones and lacks some. The repertoire consists of about 130,000 clones, with 92% occurring once and the leading ten covering 0.7% to 0.85%. The sequenced sample was CD4+ or CD8+ T cells sorted from blood, obtained in a trial of the OX40 agonist ivuxolimab. The rearrangement uses TRBV10-3 and TRBJ2-7; 13 bases fit TRBD2. The TCR was taken from an adult with an advanced solid tumor such as melanoma, head and neck, liver or kidney cancer. As DNA, the CDR3 is TGTGCCACCTCTGGACTAGCGGGAGTATACGAGCAGTACTTC. It encodes CATSGLAGVYEQYF.